Listed below are T cell receptor beta chains from one sample, sequenced in a study of cytomegalovirus exposure and HLA in healthy donors. TCRdb keeps only in-frame clones here, not all; method: immunoSEQ multiplex PCR. The sample consists of roughly 180,000 clones, roughly 75% of them appearing once. The sample consisted of PBMCs. These receptors were obtained from a woman aged 25 to 39 in good health and CMV-seronegative. CDR3s include the opening cysteine and the closing phenylalanine or tryptophan. A D gene is named only where the DNA matches it firmly. A row's size may be missing; if present it is once, few, many or a size class.

D gene: TRBD1
J gene: TRBJ1-4
clone size: .
V gene: TRBV9
CDR3 protein: CASSDDRGGTNEKLFF
CDR3 DNA: TGTGCCAGCAGCGATGACAGGGGGGGAACTAATGAAAAACTGTTTTTT

D gene: .
J gene: TRBJ2-2
clone size: .
V gene: TRBV5-1
CDR3 protein: CASSLQPRGGELFF
CDR3 DNA: TGCGCCAGCAGCTTGCAACCCAGGGGAGGGGAGCTGTTTTTT

D gene: .
J gene: TRBJ2-1
clone size: .
V gene: TRBV10-1
CDR3 protein: CASSEGVSSYNEQFF
CDR3 DNA: TGCGCCAGCAGTGAGGGAGTGTCCTCCTACAATGAGCAGTTCTTC

D gene: TRBD2
J gene: TRBJ2-7
clone size: .
V gene: TRBV4-3
CDR3 protein: CASRRGEGLGYEQYF
CDR3 DNA: TGCGCCAGCAGAAGAGGGGAGGGATTAGGCTACGAGCAGTACTTC

D gene: .
J gene: TRBJ1-1
clone size: .
V gene: TRBV5-1
CDR3 protein: CASSLDTVDTEAFF
CDR3 DNA: TGCGCCAGCAGCTTGGATACAGTGGACACTGAAGCTTTCTTT

D gene: TRBD1
J gene: TRBJ2-7
clone size: .
V gene: TRBV6-5
CDR3 protein: CASSPGTGRYEQYF
CDR3 DNA: TGTGCCAGCAGCCCCGGGACAGGGCGCTACGAGCAGTACTTC

D gene: TRBD2
J gene: TRBJ2-3
clone size: .
V gene: TRBV29-1
CDR3 protein: CSVGRDLGGDTQYF
CDR3 DNA: TGCAGCGTTGGCCGGGACCTGGGGGGGGATACGCAGTATTTT

D gene: .
J gene: TRBJ1-3
clone size: .
V gene: TRBV29-1
CDR3 protein: CSVGGGAGNTIYF
CDR3 DNA: TGCAGCGTTGGGGGGGGTGCTGGAAACACCATATATTTT

D gene: TRBD1
J gene: TRBJ1-2
clone size: .
V gene: TRBV27
CDR3 protein: CASSLSVQGAGGYTF
CDR3 DNA: TGTGCCAGCAGTTTATCGGTTCAGGGGGCTGGGGGCTACACCTTC

D gene: TRBD1
J gene: TRBJ1-4
clone size: .
V gene: TRBV30
CDR3 protein: CAWRPGQSYEKLFF
CDR3 DNA: TGTGCCTGGAGACCGGGACAGTCCTATGAAAAACTGTTTTTT

D gene: .
J gene: TRBJ1-6
clone size: .
V gene: TRBV4-3
CDR3 protein: CASSQDQTGVNSPLHF
CDR3 DNA: TGCGCCAGCAGCCAAGACCAAACAGGCGTTAATTCACCCCTCCACTTT

D gene: .
J gene: TRBJ1-5
clone size: .
V gene: TRBV29-1
CDR3 protein: CSVAERSNQPQHF
CDR3 DNA: TGCAGCGTCGCGGAAAGGAGCAATCAGCCCCAGCATTTT

D gene: TRBD2
J gene: TRBJ2-3
clone size: .
V gene: TRBV4-1
CDR3 protein: CASRGSGGEPTDTQYF
CDR3 DNA: TGCGCCAGCAGGGGTAGCGGGGGGGAACCGACAGATACGCAGTATTTT

D gene: .
J gene: TRBJ1-2
clone size: .
V gene: TRBV29-1
CDR3 protein: CSVDDSNYGYTF
CDR3 DNA: TGCAGCGTGGACGACAGTAACTATGGCTACACCTTC

D gene: TRBD1
J gene: TRBJ1-1
clone size: .
V gene: TRBV15
CDR3 protein: CATSKGQVINTEAFF
CDR3 DNA: TGTGCCACCAGTAAAGGACAGGTGATTAACACTGAAGCTTTCTTT

D gene: .
J gene: TRBJ1-2
clone size: .
V gene: TRBV19
CDR3 protein: CASSTKGTGVNYGYTF
CDR3 DNA: TGTGCCAGTAGTACGAAGGGAACGGGGGTTAACTATGGCTACACCTTC

D gene: .
J gene: TRBJ2-5
clone size: once
V gene: TRBV7-9
CDR3 protein: CASSLGGDSFFQETQYF
CDR3 DNA: TGTGCCAGCAGCTTAGGGGGGGACAGTTTTTTCCAAGAGACCCAGTACTTC

D gene: .
J gene: TRBJ1-1
clone size: .
V gene: TRBV5-6
CDR3 protein: CASSLVGRGPEAFF
CDR3 DNA: TGTGCCAGCAGCTTGGTTGGGAGGGGTCCTGAAGCTTTCTTT

D gene: .
J gene: TRBJ1-4
clone size: .
V gene: TRBV28
CDR3 protein: CASSLIPGYKLFF
CDR3 DNA: TGTGCCAGCAGTTTGATCCCAGGGTATAAACTGTTTTTT

D gene: .
J gene: TRBJ1-1
clone size: .
V gene: TRBV9
CDR3 protein: CASSVEVGGVRGNTEAFF
CDR3 DNA: TGTGCCAGCAGCGTAGAGGTCGGGGGGGTGAGAGGGAACACTGAAGCTTTCTTT

D gene: TRBD1
J gene: TRBJ2-1
clone size: once
V gene: TRBV7-8
CDR3 protein: CASSYTGVYVNEQFF
CDR3 DNA: TGTGCCAGCAGCTACACAGGGGTTTATGTCAATGAGCAGTTCTTC

D gene: .
J gene: TRBJ2-3
clone size: few
V gene: TRBV30
CDR3 protein: CAWTGGDTQYF
CDR3 DNA: TGTGCCTGGACAGGGGGGGATACGCAGTATTTT

D gene: .
J gene: TRBJ2-2
clone size: .
V gene: TRBV11-2
CDR3 protein: CASSLSRTGGELFF
CDR3 DNA: TGTGCCAGCAGCTTAAGTAGAACTGGCGGGGAGCTGTTTTTT

D gene: .
J gene: TRBJ1-1
clone size: .
V gene: TRBV6-6
CDR3 protein: CASRVGDTEAFF
CDR3 DNA: TGTGCCAGCAGAGTAGGGGACACTGAAGCTTTCTTT

D gene: .
J gene: TRBJ1-2
clone size: .
V gene: TRBV6-1
CDR3 protein: CASSEAEIPGYTF
CDR3 DNA: TGTGCCAGCAGTGAAGCGGAGATCCCTGGCTACACCTTC

D gene: TRBD2
J gene: TRBJ2-5
clone size: .
V gene: TRBV19
CDR3 protein: CASSNSGGASETQYF
CDR3 DNA: TGTGCCAGTAGTAATAGCGGGGGGGCCTCAGAGACCCAGTACTTC

D gene: TRBD1
J gene: TRBJ1-5
clone size: .
V gene: TRBV30
CDR3 protein: CAWSRQGGQPQHF
CDR3 DNA: TGTGCCTGGAGTCGACAGGGTGGTCAGCCCCAGCATTTT

D gene: TRBD1
J gene: TRBJ2-7
clone size: .
V gene: TRBV2
CDR3 protein: CASTRDRDYEQYF
CDR3 DNA: TGTGCCAGCACCAGGGACAGGGACTACGAGCAGTACTTC

D gene: .
J gene: TRBJ2-2
clone size: .
V gene: TRBV7-7
CDR3 protein: CASSLDNRANTGELFF
CDR3 DNA: TGTGCTAGCAGCTTAGATAACAGGGCTAACACCGGGGAGCTGTTTTTT

D gene: TRBD1
J gene: TRBJ2-4
clone size: .
V gene: TRBV7-8
CDR3 protein: CASSLGYRGTKNIQYF
CDR3 DNA: TGTGCCAGCAGCTTAGGCTACAGGGGTACCAAAAACATTCAGTACTTC

D gene: .
J gene: TRBJ1-3
clone size: .
V gene: TRBV5-5
CDR3 protein: CASSLAGGSGNTIYF
CDR3 DNA: TGTGCCAGCAGCTTGGCCGGGGGCTCTGGAAACACCATATATTTT

D gene: TRBD1
J gene: TRBJ1-4
clone size: .
V gene: TRBV19
CDR3 protein: CASNRDRRNEKLFF
CDR3 DNA: TGTGCCAGTAACCGGGACAGGCGGAATGAAAAACTGTTTTTT

D gene: .
J gene: TRBJ1-3
clone size: .
V gene: TRBV7-7
CDR3 protein: CASSSEGPSGNTIYF
CDR3 DNA: TGTGCTAGCAGCTCGGAGGGCCCCTCTGGAAACACCATATATTTT

D gene: .
J gene: TRBJ1-2
clone size: .
V gene: TRBV5-1
CDR3 protein: CASSPTPEGGYTF
CDR3 DNA: TGCGCCAGCAGCCCAACACCGGAGGGCGGCTACACCTTC

D gene: .
J gene: TRBJ2-2
clone size: .
V gene: TRBV29-1
CDR3 protein: CSVLPGGSTGELFF
CDR3 DNA: TGCAGCGTCCTACCCGGGGGTAGCACCGGGGAGCTGTTTTTT

D gene: .
J gene: TRBJ2-3
clone size: .
V gene: TRBV11-2
CDR3 protein: CASSVVEEGTQYF
CDR3 DNA: TGTGCCAGCAGCGTGGTCGAGGAAGGTACGCAGTATTTT

D gene: .
J gene: TRBJ2-7
clone size: .
V gene: TRBV7-3
CDR3 protein: CASSSNFRSGEQYF
CDR3 DNA: TGTGCCAGCAGCTCCAACTTTCGGAGTGGCGAGCAGTACTTC

D gene: TRBD2
J gene: TRBJ2-7
clone size: .
V gene: TRBV15
CDR3 protein: CATSRALGGVYEQYF
CDR3 DNA: TGTGCCACCAGCAGAGCTTTGGGAGGGGTCTACGAGCAGTACTTC

D gene: TRBD1
J gene: TRBJ2-3
clone size: .
V gene: TRBV5-1
CDR3 protein: CASSLQGANTDTQYF
CDR3 DNA: TGCGCCAGCAGCCTACAGGGGGCAAACACAGATACGCAGTATTTT

D gene: TRBD1
J gene: TRBJ1-1
clone size: once
V gene: TRBV7-9
CDR3 protein: CASSPQGGTEAFF
CDR3 DNA: TGTGCCAGCAGCCCCCAGGGGGGCACTGAAGCTTTCTTT

D gene: .
J gene: TRBJ2-7
clone size: .
V gene: TRBV5-1
CDR3 protein: CASSHDSFSYEQYF
CDR3 DNA: TGCGCCAGCAGCCATGACAGTTTTTCCTACGAGCAGTACTTC

D gene: .
J gene: TRBJ2-7
clone size: .
V gene: TRBV27
CDR3 protein: CASSSYSLGQPYEQYF
CDR3 DNA: TGTGCCAGCAGTTCATACTCCTTAGGACAGCCCTACGAGCAGTACTTC

D gene: .
J gene: TRBJ1-1
clone size: .
V gene: TRBV13
CDR3 protein: CASSLATGLNTEAFF
CDR3 DNA: TGTGCCAGCAGCTTAGCGACGGGGTTGAACACTGAAGCTTTCTTT

D gene: .
J gene: TRBJ1-4
clone size: .
V gene: TRBV5-6
CDR3 protein: CASTYQHRLNEKLFF
CDR3 DNA: TGTGCCAGCACCTATCAGCATCGACTTAATGAAAAACTGTTTTTT

D gene: TRBD1
J gene: TRBJ1-5
clone size: .
V gene: TRBV27
CDR3 protein: CASSLGDRGSQPQHF
CDR3 DNA: TGTGCCAGCAGTTTAGGGGACAGGGGTAGTCAGCCCCAGCATTTT

D gene: TRBD2
J gene: TRBJ2-7
clone size: .
V gene: TRBV7-2
CDR3 protein: CASSLRRTSGGAHEQYF
CDR3 DNA: TGTGCCAGCAGCCTACGCCGGACTAGCGGGGGGGCCCACGAGCAGTACTTC

D gene: TRBD1
J gene: TRBJ1-6
clone size: once
V gene: TRBV7-7
CDR3 protein: CASSLAGQGVSPLHF
CDR3 DNA: TGTGCCAGCAGCTTAGCGGGACAGGGTGTCTCACCCCTCCACTTT

D gene: TRBD2
J gene: TRBJ2-5
clone size: few
V gene: TRBV6-6
CDR3 protein: CASRDPYGGATETQYF
CDR3 DNA: TGTGCCAGCAGAGACCCATACGGGGGGGCCACGGAGACCCAGTACTTC

D gene: TRBD1
J gene: TRBJ2-2
clone size: .
V gene: TRBV5-1
CDR3 protein: CASSPDRENTGELFF
CDR3 DNA: TGCGCCAGCAGCCCGGACAGGGAGAACACCGGGGAGCTGTTTTTT

D gene: .
J gene: TRBJ2-7
clone size: once
V gene: TRBV18
CDR3 protein: CASSPILTVPSYEQYF
CDR3 DNA: TGTGCCAGCTCACCTATCCTAACAGTGCCCTCCTACGAGCAGTACTTC

D gene: .
J gene: TRBJ1-1
clone size: .
V gene: TRBV5-1
CDR3 protein: CASSLALVDTEAFF
CDR3 DNA: TGCGCCAGCAGCTTGGCCCTAGTCGACACTGAAGCTTTCTTT

D gene: TRBD1
J gene: TRBJ1-1
clone size: .
V gene: TRBV5-1
CDR3 protein: CASKPPGQGNTEAFF
CDR3 DNA: TGCGCCAGCAAACCCCCGGGACAGGGGAACACTGAAGCTTTCTTT

D gene: .
J gene: TRBJ2-1
clone size: few
V gene: TRBV6-1
CDR3 protein: CASSERGGGYNEQFF
CDR3 DNA: TGTGCCAGCAGTGAGCGGGGTGGCGGGTACAATGAGCAGTTCTTC

D gene: TRBD2
J gene: TRBJ2-2
clone size: .
V gene: TRBV5-1
CDR3 protein: CASSPGLALNTGELFF
CDR3 DNA: TGCGCCAGCAGCCCCGGACTAGCCCTGAACACCGGGGAGCTGTTTTTT